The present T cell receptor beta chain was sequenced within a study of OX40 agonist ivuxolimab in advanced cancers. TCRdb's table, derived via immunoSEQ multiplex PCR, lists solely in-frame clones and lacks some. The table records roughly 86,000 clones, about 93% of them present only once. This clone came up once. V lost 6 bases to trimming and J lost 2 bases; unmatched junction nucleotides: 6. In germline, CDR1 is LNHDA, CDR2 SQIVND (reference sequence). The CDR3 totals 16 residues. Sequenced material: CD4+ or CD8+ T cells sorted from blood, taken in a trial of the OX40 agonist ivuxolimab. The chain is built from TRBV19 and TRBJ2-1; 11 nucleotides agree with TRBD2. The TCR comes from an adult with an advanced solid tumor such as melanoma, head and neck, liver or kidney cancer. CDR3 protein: CASSMQLAGAYNEQFF. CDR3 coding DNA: TGTGCCAGTAGCATGCAACTAGCGGGAGCCTACAATGAGCAGTTCTTC.